These 20 T cell receptor beta chains were all obtained from the same sample, sequenced in a study of T cells in Graves' hyperthyroidism and ophthalmopathy. Researchers amplified the TCR beta CDR3 regions from RNA transcripts. A first-round RT-PCR of the TCR CDR3 used the HTBI primer set. TCRdb reprocessed the multiplex PCR reads with MiXCR, giving one entry per CDR3 protein. Among around 560,000 distinct CDR3 sequences listed, over 15% were seen once. The specimen sequenced was blood. The receptor set was obtained from a woman younger than 35 with Graves' hyperthyroidism.

In this sample, this clonotype turned up many times. The V call is TRBV20-1, the J call TRBJ1-4; tentative D call: TRBD1 (6 bases). The V and J ends lost 5 bases and 8 bases respectively, with 21 bases between them. CDR3 length: 15 amino acids. Germline assignment: CDR1 DFQATT and CDR2 SNEGSKA (reference sequence). CDR3 DNA: TGCAGTGCTCCTACCGCCCCAGGGGAGGAGGAAAAACTGTTTTTT. Its translation: CSAPTAPGEEEKLFF.

This clonotype occurred a few times. The chain is built from TRBV27 and TRBJ1-6, with D unresolved. The length of the CDR3 is 20 residues. Between the trimmed V and J ends, which lost 4 bases and 0 bases, there was a span of 22 bases. Germline V lookup: CDR1 MNHEY, CDR2 SMNVEV (reference sequence). The CDR3 DNA is TGTGCCAGCAGTTCACGCTCCCCGAGGGCTTTTAGCTCCTATAATTCACCCCTCCACTTT. Translation gives CASSSRSPRAFSSYNSPLHF.

This clonotype was seen at least ten times. The chain employs TRBV15 and TRBJ1-1; no clear D gene. Trimming took 5 bases from V and 1 from J, leaving 14 bases between them. The CDR3 extends over 15 amino acids. Germline CDR1 reads LNHNV; CDR2 reads YYDKDF (reference sequence). The DNA of the CDR3 is TGTGCCACCAGCGGTGGGTTATCACCGAACACTGAAGCTTTCTTT. Translation: CATSGGLSPNTEAFF.

The chain recombines TRBV7-9 with TRBJ2-1; 7 bases are shared with TRBD1. The CDR3 is made up of 16 amino acids. Germline values: CDR1 SEHNR, CDR2 FQNEAQ (reference sequence). J gave up 6 bases and V 5 bases, and 13 bases lay outside the gene matches. CDR3 nucleotides: TGTGCCAGCAGCGAGACAGGGTCGGGATTTATCAATGAGCAGTTCTTC. Its protein is CASSETGSGFINEQFF.

This rearrangement joins TRBV10-3 to TRBJ1-6, with 7 bases lining up with TRBD1. Trimming cost V 7 bases and J 6 bases; bases outside gene matches: 3. The CDR3 runs to 13 residues. Germline CDR1 is ENHRY and CDR2 is SYGVKD. The chain's CDR3 is CAITGTANSPLHF. CDR3 coding DNA: TGTGCCATCACCGGGACAGCTAATTCACCCCTCCACTTT.

In regard to this clonotype: This sequence may be a read error, since a much larger clone differs from it by one base. V gene TRBV4-1 combines with J gene TRBJ2-4; D gene unclear. This CDR3 is 16 amino acids long. V was clipped by 4 bases and J by 6 bases, with 19 bases between them. Per the germline V gene, CDR1 is MGHRA and CDR2 is YSYEKL. The CDR3 DNA reads TGCGCCAGCAGCCGAGATCAATTAGGAAAAGGAAACATTCAGTACTTC. Its translation: CASSRDQLGKGNIQYF.

This chain links TRBV28 with TRBJ1-5, with 12 bases identical to TRBD1. Germline V gives CDR1 MDHEN, CDR2 SYDVKM. V lost 2 bases and J lost 10; bases outside the gene matches: 6. The CDR3 length is 15 residues. The CDR3 protein is CASSLRDRGRGPQHF. The CDR3 DNA follows: TGTGCCAGCAGTTTACGGGACAGGGGGCGTGGTCCCCAGCATTTT.

A single count supports this clonotype. CDR3 in amino acids: CASSVDGTGGNEQYF. The DNA of the CDR3 is TGTGCCAGCAGCGTAGACGGGACAGGGGGAAACGAGCAGTACTTC. The chain employs TRBV9 and TRBJ2-7, with 11 bases aligning to TRBD1. CDR3 length: 15 amino acids. Germline lookup yields CDR1 SGDLS and CDR2 YYNGEE. J gave up 5 bases and V 0 bases, and 4 bases lay outside the gene matches.

The chain couples TRBV9 to TRBJ2-5, with 7 bases aligning to TRBD2. This CDR3 spans 15 amino acids. J was trimmed by 7 bases and V by 0 bases; bases with no gene match: 9. Germline values: CDR1 SGDLS, CDR2 YYNGEE. The CDR3 DNA sequence: TGTGCCAGCAGCGTAGCGGCTAGCGGTGGTCTGACCCAGTACTTC. The encoded protein is CASSVAASGGLTQYF.

This clonotype was seen repeatedly, ten times or more. This chain connects TRBV28 to TRBJ2-3; a possible D gene is TRBD2 (6 bases). Germline V gene data show CDR1 as MDHEN and CDR2 as SYDVKM. The V end lost 6 bases, the J end lost 1 base, and 14 bases lay between the germline ends. The CDR3 consists of 15 residues. As DNA, the CDR3 is TGTGCCAGCAGCCCGGTCGGGGGAGGCACAGATACGCAGTATTTT. This translates into CASSPVGGGTDTQYF.

The chain links TRBV12-3 or TRBV12-4 to TRBJ1-1, with TRBD1 matching 11 bases. The CDR3 spans 13 residues. V lost 10 bases to trimming and J lost 3 bases; unmatched junction nucleotides: 4. DNA of the CDR3: TGTGCCACCCGGACAGGGGGCGACACTGAAGCTTTCTTT. Translated, it gives CATRTGGDTEAFF.

This clonotype has a handful of counts. The chain employs TRBV28 and TRBJ1-5, with unresolved D. The CDR3 contains 12 residues. CDR1 is MDHEN, CDR2 SYDVKM, per germline. The ends were cut back, 1 base at V and 7 bases at J, with 5 bases in the middle. The CDR3, as DNA: TGTGCCAGCAGTTTATATGGGCAGCCCCAGCATTTT. Translating it yields CASSLYGQPQHF. The whole variable domain, remainder taken from reference TRBV28 and TRBJ1-5, is DVKVTQSSRYLVKRTGEKVFLECVQDMDHENMFWYRQDPGLGLRLIYFSYDVKMKEKGDIPEGYSVSREKKERFSLILESASTNQTSMYLCASSLYGQPQHFGDGTRLSIL.

This clonotype occurred many times. The chain uses TRBV2 and TRBJ2-7; D is tentatively TRBD1 or TRBD2 (5 bases each). In germline, CDR1 is SNHLY, CDR2 FYNNEI. Trimming removed 8 bases from V and 3 bases from J, with 20 bases in between. The CDR3 covers 15 residues. The CDR3 protein is CASVVGRRQGYEQYF. CDR3 coding DNA: TGTGCCAGCGTTGTGGGGCGGAGGCAGGGCTACGAGCAGTACTTC.

Here the CDR3 reads CASSFADPGNTIYF. Written as DNA, the CDR3 is TGCGCCAGCAGCTTCGCAGACCCTGGAAACACCATATATTTT. The V call is TRBV5-1, the J call TRBJ1-3; D call uncertain. The CDR3 sequence is 14 residues long. V shed 2 bases and J shed 2 bases, with 8 bases lying between them. Looked up from germline, CDR1 is SGHRS and CDR2 is YFSETQ.

V usage is TRBV12-3 or TRBV12-4 and J usage is TRBJ2-2; D is possibly TRBD2 (6 bases). The V end was cut by 10 bases, the J end by 7 bases, with 16 bases between. The CDR3 spans 13 residues. CDR3 in DNA: TGTGCCACCGACCGGGACTTTGGCGGGGAGCTGTTTTTT. Its protein is CATDRDFGGELFF.

This clonotype was counted a few times. V is TRBV7-9 and J is TRBJ2-1, with a tentative D call TRBD1 (6 bases). Germline CDR1 SEHNR, CDR2 FQNEAQ (reference sequence). CDR3 length equals 16 residues. V lost 2 bases and J 0 bases, leaving 11 bases between the germline ends. CDR3 residues: CASSLISGASYNEQFF. The CDR3 DNA reads as TGTGCCAGCAGCTTAATATCAGGGGCCTCCTACAATGAGCAGTTCTTC. Full variable domain (missing parts from reference TRBV7-9 and TRBJ2-1): DTGVSQNPRHKITKRGQNVTFRCDPISEHNRLYWYRQTLGQGPEFLTYFQNEAQLEKSRLLSDRFSAERPKGSFSTLEIQRTEQGDSAMYLCASSLISGASYNEQFFGPGTRLTVL.

V gene TRBV4-3 combines with J gene TRBJ2-1; D may be TRBD1 or TRBD2 (5 bases each). Trimming removed 4 bases at V and 10 bases at J, with 20 bases between. Germline loops: CDR1 LGHNA, CDR2 YSLEER. The CDR3 covers 15 residues. CDR3 region: CASSPTPIGDREQFF. CDR3 in DNA: TGCGCCAGCAGCCCAACCCCCATCGGGGACCGAGAGCAGTTCTTC.

This clonotype was detected only a few times. The CDR3 here is CASRGTGSHGRTF. CDR3 coding DNA: TGCGCCAGCAGGGGGACAGGCTCCCATGGGAGGACCTTC. The rearrangement joins TRBV5-1 to TRBJ1-2; 8 nucleotides align to TRBD1. Trimming removed 5 bases from V and 14 bases from J; junction bases left unmatched: 14. The CDR3 runs to 13 residues. CDR1 and CDR2 from the germline V gene are SGHRS and YFSETQ.

This clonotype was seen many times. This chain links TRBV2 with TRBJ1-1, with D maybe TRBD1 (6 bases). Germline-derived CDR1 and CDR2 are SNHLY and FYNNEI. Trimming removed 8 bases at V and 5 bases at J, with 18 bases between. This CDR3 comprises 14 residues. The CDR3: CASGEGGLGTEAFF. CDR3 sequence (DNA): TGTGCCAGCGGGGAAGGGGGGCTGGGGACTGAAGCTTTCTTT.

This clonotype was detected only a few times. The rearrangement links TRBV19 to TRBJ2-5, with 8 nucleotides matching TRBD2. Germline lookup yields CDR1 LNHDA and CDR2 SQIVND (reference sequence). V shed 3 bases and J 5 bases; nucleotides not matched to a gene: 5. The CDR3 is 14 amino acids. The CDR3 DNA reads TGTGCCAGTAGTATGGTCCGGGGGGGCGAGACCCAGTACTTC. Residues: CASSMVRGGETQYF.